This TCR beta chain came from a study of T-cell memory formation after mild COVID-19. General study points: Day 15 to 85 contractors were CD4/CD8 balanced; later expanders leaned CD4+. Chiefly within CM and EM were the contracting CD4+ clones; CD8+ ones were within EMRA.

TCRdb reprocessed the 5' RACE reads via MiXCR and lists one record per CDR3 protein. The profile shows around 250,000 distinct CDR3 sequences, approximately 15% of them singletons. The CDR3 contains 15 residues. The V end was cut by 5 bases, the J end by 4 bases, with 17 bases between. CDR1 is SEHNR, CDR2 FQNEAQ, per germline (reference sequence). About this clonotype itself: What it recognizes is unknown.

The source is a man younger than 30 who had mild COVID-19 (a few samples of this study predate the infection). Cell type and time point are not known. This rearrangement joins TRBV7-9 to TRBJ1-1; D is perhaps TRBD1 (5 bases). The specimen sequenced was PBMCs or a T cell subset sorted from them (not recorded which). The DNA of the CDR3 is TGTGCCAGCAGCCAGGTTTTTGGGGGGACCACTGAAGCTTTCTTT. Its translation: CASSQVFGGTTEAFF.